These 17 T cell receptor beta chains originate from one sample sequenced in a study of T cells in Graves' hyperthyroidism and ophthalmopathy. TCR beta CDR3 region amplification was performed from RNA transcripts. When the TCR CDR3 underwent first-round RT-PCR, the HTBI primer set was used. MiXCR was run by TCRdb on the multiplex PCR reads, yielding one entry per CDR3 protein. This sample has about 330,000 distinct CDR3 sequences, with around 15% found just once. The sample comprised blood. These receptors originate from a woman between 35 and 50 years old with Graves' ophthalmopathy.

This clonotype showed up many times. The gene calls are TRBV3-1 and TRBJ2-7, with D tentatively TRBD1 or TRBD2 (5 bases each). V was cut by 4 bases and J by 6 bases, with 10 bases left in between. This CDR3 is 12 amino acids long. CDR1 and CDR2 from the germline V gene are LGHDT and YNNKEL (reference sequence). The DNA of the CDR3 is TGTGCCAGCAGCCGGGCAGGGAGCGAGCAGTACTTC. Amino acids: CASSRAGSEQYF.

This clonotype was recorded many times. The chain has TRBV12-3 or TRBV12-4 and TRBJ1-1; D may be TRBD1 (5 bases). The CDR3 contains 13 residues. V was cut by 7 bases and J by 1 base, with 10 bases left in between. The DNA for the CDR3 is TGTGCCAGCATCGGGACCGCGAACACTGAAGCTTTCTTT. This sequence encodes CASIGTANTEAFF.

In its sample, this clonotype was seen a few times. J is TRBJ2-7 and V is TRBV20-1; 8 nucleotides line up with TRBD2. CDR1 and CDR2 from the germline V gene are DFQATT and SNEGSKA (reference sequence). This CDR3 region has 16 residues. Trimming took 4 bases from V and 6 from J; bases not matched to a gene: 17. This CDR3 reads CSAIPPLLAGRGEQYF. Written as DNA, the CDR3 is TGCAGTGCTATCCCCCCTTTGCTAGCGGGCAGGGGCGAGCAGTACTTC.

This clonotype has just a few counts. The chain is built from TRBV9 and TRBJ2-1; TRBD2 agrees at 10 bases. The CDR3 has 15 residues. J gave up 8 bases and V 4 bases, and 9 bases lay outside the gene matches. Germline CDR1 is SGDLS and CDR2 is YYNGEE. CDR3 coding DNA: TGTGCCAGCAGCTTTAGCGGGAGGCCCGGGGATGAGCAGTTCTTC. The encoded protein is CASSFSGRPGDEQFF.

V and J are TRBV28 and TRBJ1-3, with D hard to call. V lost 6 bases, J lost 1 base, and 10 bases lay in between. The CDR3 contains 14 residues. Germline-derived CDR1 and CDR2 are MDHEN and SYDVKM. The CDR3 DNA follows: TGTGCCAGCAGCCCTCTAGGTTCTGGAAACACCATATATTTT. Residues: CASSPLGSGNTIYF.

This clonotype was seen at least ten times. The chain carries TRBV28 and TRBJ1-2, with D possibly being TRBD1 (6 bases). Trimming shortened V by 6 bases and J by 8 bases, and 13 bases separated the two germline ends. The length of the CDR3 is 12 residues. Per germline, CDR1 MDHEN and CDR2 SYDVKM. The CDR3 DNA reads TGTGCCAGCAGCCAAGACAGGCGAGGCTACACCTTC. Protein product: CASSQDRRGYTF.

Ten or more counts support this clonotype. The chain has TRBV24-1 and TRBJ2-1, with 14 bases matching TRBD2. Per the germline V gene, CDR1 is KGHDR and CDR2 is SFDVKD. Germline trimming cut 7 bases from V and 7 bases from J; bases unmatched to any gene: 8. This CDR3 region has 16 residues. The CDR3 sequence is CATRPGLAGVANEQFF. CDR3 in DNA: TGTGCCACCAGACCGGGACTAGCGGGAGTCGCTAATGAGCAGTTCTTC.

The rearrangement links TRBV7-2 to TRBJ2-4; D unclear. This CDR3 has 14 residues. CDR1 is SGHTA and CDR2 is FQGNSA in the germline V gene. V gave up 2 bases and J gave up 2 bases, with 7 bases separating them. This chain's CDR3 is CASSLIFTKNIQYF. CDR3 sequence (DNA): TGTGCCAGCAGCTTAATCTTTACCAAAAACATTCAGTACTTC.

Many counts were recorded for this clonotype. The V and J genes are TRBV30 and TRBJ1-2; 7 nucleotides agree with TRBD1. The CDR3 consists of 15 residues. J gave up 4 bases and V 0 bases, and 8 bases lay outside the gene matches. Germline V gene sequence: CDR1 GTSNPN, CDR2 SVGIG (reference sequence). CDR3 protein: CAWSVQGGYGYGYTF. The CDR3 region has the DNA TGTGCCTGGAGTGTTCAGGGGGGCTACGGCTATGGCTACACCTTC.

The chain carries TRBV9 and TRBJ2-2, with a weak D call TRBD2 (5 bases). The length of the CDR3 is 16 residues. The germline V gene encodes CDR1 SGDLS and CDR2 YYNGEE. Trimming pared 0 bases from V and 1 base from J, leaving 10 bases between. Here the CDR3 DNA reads TGTGCCAGCAGCGTAGCGGGAAATTGGAACACCGGGGAGCTGTTTTTT. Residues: CASSVAGNWNTGELFF.

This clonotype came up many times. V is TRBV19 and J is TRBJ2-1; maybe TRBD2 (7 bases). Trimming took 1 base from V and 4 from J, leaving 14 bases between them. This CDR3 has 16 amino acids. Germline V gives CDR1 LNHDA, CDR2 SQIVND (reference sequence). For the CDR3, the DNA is TGTGCCAGTAGTATAGTGGGGGGGCTCATGTACAATGAGCAGTTCTTC. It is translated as CASSIVGGLMYNEQFF.

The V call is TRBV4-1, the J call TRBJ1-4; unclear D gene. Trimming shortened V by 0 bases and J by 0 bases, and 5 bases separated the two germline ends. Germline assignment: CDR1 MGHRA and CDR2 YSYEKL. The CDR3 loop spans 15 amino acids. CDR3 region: CASSQEVATNEKLFF. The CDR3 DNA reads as TGCGCCAGCAGCCAAGAGGTCGCAACTAATGAAAAACTGTTTTTT.

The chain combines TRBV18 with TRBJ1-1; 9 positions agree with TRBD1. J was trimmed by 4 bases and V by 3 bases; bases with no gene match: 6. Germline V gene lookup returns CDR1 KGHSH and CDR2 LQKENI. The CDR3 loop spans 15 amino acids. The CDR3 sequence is CASSPNRGPATEAFF. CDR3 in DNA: TGTGCCAGCTCACCTAACAGGGGGCCAGCCACTGAAGCTTTCTTT.

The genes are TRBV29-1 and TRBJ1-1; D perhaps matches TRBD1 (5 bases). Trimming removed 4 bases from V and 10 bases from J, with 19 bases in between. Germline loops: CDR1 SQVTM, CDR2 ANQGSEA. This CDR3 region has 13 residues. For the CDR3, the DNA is TGCAGCGTTGGGTTTGTCGTCGGGGGATTAGCTTTCTTT. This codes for CSVGFVVGGLAFF.

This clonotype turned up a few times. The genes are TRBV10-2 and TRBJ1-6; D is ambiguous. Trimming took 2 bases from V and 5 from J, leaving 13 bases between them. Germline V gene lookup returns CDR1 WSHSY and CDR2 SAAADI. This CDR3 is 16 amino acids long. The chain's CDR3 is CASSEGSPKNNSPLHF. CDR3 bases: TGCGCCAGCAGTGAGGGGAGTCCTAAAAATAATTCACCCCTCCACTTT.

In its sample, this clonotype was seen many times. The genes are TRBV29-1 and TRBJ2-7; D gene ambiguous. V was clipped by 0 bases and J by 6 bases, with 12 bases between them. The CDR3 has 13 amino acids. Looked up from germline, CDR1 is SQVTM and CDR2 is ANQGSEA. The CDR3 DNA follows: TGCAGCGTTGAAGAAAGTGTGCAGAGCGAGCAGTACTTC. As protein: CSVEESVQSEQYF.

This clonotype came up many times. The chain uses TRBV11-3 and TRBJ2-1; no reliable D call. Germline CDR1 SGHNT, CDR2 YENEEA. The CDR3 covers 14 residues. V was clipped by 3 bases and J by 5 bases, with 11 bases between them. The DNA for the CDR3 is TGTGCCAGCAGCTTTTCCCCCGCCCACAATGAGCAGTTCTTC. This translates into CASSFSPAHNEQFF.